This T cell receptor beta chain is from a study of T cells after yellow fever vaccination. Study summary: Researchers used SMART-Seq v4 Ultra Low Input to prepare fractions that had low cell numbers. Study results and limitations: Weaker, the secondary response peaked sooner, at day 5 versus 15. There was a small share of clonotypes that showed up in both the CD4 and CD8 compartments.

The table lists this clonotype with a few counts. Antigen: not known. Germline V gives CDR1 MNHEY, CDR2 SVGAGI. The ends lost 7 bases at V and 0 bases at J; junction bases unmatched: 12. CDR3 size: 19 residues. TCRdb re-called the 5' RACE reads through MiXCR, storing one row per CDR3 protein. The sample holds about 300,000 distinct CDR3 sequences; 8.7% are singletons and the top ten take around 3.1%. This sequence was found in a man in his late teens or twenties who received the YFV17D yellow fever vaccine. The sequencing used CD4+ T cells sorted from PBMCs, collected 5 days after the yellow fever booster vaccination. V is TRBV6-5 and J is TRBJ2-6; 10 bases line up with TRBD2. CDR3 residues: CASNPTATSGISGANVLTF. The CDR3 coding sequence is TGTGCCAGCAATCCGACAGCCACTAGCGGGATCTCTGGGGCCAACGTCCTGACTTTC.